This entry describes one TCR beta chain. This entry is derived from a study of response to subunit inactivated influenza vaccine. The length of the CDR3 is 13 residues. The V gene lost 5 bases and the J gene lost 9 bases, with 16 bases spanning the gap. Germline V CDR1 and CDR2: MGHRA, YSYEKL. TCRdb used MiXCR to reprocess the RT-PCR reads, holding one entry per CDR3 protein. The table shows roughly 710,000 distinct CDR3 sequences, with around 15% occurring only once. The sequence was obtained from a man aged 50-59 years who received an inactivated influenza vaccine. V and J are TRBV4-1 and TRBJ1-1, with D unclear. Sample: PBMCs from blood, taken approximately 15 days before vaccination. The CDR3 here is CASSATPDAKAFF. The CDR3 DNA reads as TGCGCCAGCAGCGCAACCCCCGACGCTAAAGCTTTCTTT.